One and the same sample provided the 17 T cell receptor beta chains below, sequenced in a study of cytotoxic CD8 clonotypes in ibrutinib-treated CLL. The table came from immunoSEQ multiplex PCR; TCRdb's copy has only in-frame clones and leaves some out. The sample consists of 11,000 to 15,000 clones, roughly 67% of them appearing once. This sample comprised PBMCs, obtained before ibrutinib treatment. The receptors here all came from a human donor with chronic lymphocytic leukemia.

Details on this clone: The junction differs from germline at one of its ends, possibly a read error. This rearrangement joins TRBV12-5 to TRBJ1-4; 7 bases align to TRBD1. Germline values: CDR1 LGHNT, CDR2 FRNRAP. The CDR3 is 11 residues long. DNA for the CDR3: TGTGCTAGTGGTTACGGACAGGACCCTGATTTT. Amino acid sequence: CASGYGQDPDF.

The sample holds a few counts of this clone. This rearrangement joins TRBV2 to TRBJ2-3, with 9 positions matching TRBD1. CDR1 is SNHLY, CDR2 FYNNEI, per germline. This CDR3 contains 12 residues. The V and J ends lost 11 bases and 5 bases, in that order; junction bases with no gene match: 5. The CDR3 nucleotides read TGTGCCCCGGACAGGGGAGTAGATACGCAGTATTTT. Amino acids: CAPDRGVDTQYF.

The J gene is TRBJ1-4, the V gene TRBV5-1; 9 bases map to TRBD1. V shed 4 bases and J 8 bases; nucleotides not matched to a gene: 18. Per germline, CDR1 SGHRS and CDR2 YFSETQ. The CDR3 totals 18 residues. Here the CDR3 DNA reads TGCGCCAGCAGCCCTACCCCGACGCCGGGACAGGGTGGGGAAAAACTGTTTTTT. Translated, it gives CASSPTPTPGQGGEKLFF.

This chain connects TRBV18 to TRBJ2-1, with D perhaps TRBD2 (7 bases). The CDR3 runs 16 residues. Trimming cost V 6 bases and J 7 bases, with 22 bases left between them. Looked up from germline, CDR1 is KGHSH and CDR2 is LQKENI. The CDR3 sequence: CASSREDRSSNNEQFF. CDR3 DNA sequence: TGTGCCAGCTCCCGGGAGGACAGAAGTTCAAATAATGAGCAGTTCTTC.

V is TRBV9 and J is TRBJ2-1; D may be TRBD1 (6 bases). V lost 3 bases and J 10 bases, leaving 23 bases between the germline ends. Germline loops: CDR1 SGDLS, CDR2 YYNGEE. The CDR3 totals 16 residues. In nucleotides, the CDR3 is TGTGCCAGCAGCGATGAGGGGGAGACTATCCCCGGAGAGCAGTTCTTC. This sequence encodes CASSDEGETIPGEQFF.

This clone was counted a single time. The chain recombines TRBV10-3 with TRBJ2-5, with TRBD2 identical over 9 bases. V lost 6 bases to trimming and J lost 5 bases; unmatched junction nucleotides: 10. CDR3 length equals 15 residues. The germline gives CDR1 ENHRY, CDR2 SYGVKD. Written as DNA, the CDR3 is TGTGCCATCAGCGAGGGGACTAGCTCTTCGGAGACCCAGTACTTC. Translated, it gives CAISEGTSSSETQYF.

V usage is TRBV19 and J usage is TRBJ1-1, with TRBD1 matching over 8 bases. CDR1 is LNHDA, CDR2 SQIVND, per germline (reference sequence). The CDR3 covers 14 residues. V lost 9 bases, J lost 4 bases, and 10 bases stayed unmatched. The DNA of the CDR3 is TGTGCCAGCCCAGGGGGCAGGGAGGGCACTGAAGCTTTCTTT. As protein: CASPGGREGTEAFF. The full variable domain, with the rest looked up from reference TRBV19 and TRBJ1-1, is DGGITQSPKYLFRKEGQNVTLSCEQNLNHDAMYWYRQDPGQGLRLIYYSQIVNDFQKGDIAEGYSVSREKKESFPLTVTSAQKNPTAFYLCASPGGREGTEAFFGQGTRLTVV.

This rearrangement joins TRBV27 to TRBJ1-1; 7 bases match TRBD1. With 6 bases clipped from V and 7 bases from J, the junction kept 2 bases outside the gene matches. The germline V gene encodes CDR1 MNHEY and CDR2 SMNVEV (reference sequence). This CDR3 is 11 amino acids long. CDR3 protein: CASSRGVEAFF. CDR3 coding DNA: TGTGCCAGCAGCAGGGGGGTTGAAGCTTTCTTT.

The CDR3 DNA reads TGTGCCAGCAGCCTGTCGCGGCAGACGAACACCGGGGAGCTGTTTTTT. Translated, it gives CASSLSRQTNTGELFF. The V gene is TRBV5-6, the J gene TRBJ2-2; D uncertain. The germline gives CDR1 SGHDT, CDR2 YYEEEE. The CDR3 has 16 residues. V was cut by 4 bases and J by 0 bases, with 13 bases left in between.

This clone appeared a few times. The V and J genes are TRBV4-1 and TRBJ1-2; no definite D call. V shed 2 bases and J shed 6 bases, with 19 bases lying between them. This CDR3 contains 16 residues. The germline V gene encodes CDR1 MGHRA and CDR2 YSYEKL. The CDR3 spells CASSQQDGRRANGYTF. The CDR3, as DNA: TGCGCCAGCAGCCAACAAGATGGACGGCGGGCTAATGGCTACACCTTC.

V is TRBV5-6 and J is TRBJ1-2; D unresolved. V lost 5 bases and J 3 bases, leaving 14 bases between the germline ends. Germline CDR1 is SGHDT and CDR2 is YYEEEE. CDR3 length: 14 amino acids. CDR3 region: CASRPPTDYYGYTF. The CDR3 bases are TGTGCCAGCAGACCCCCGACGGACTACTATGGCTACACCTTC.

J is TRBJ2-3 and V is TRBV7-9, with TRBD2 identical over 14 bases. Trimming cost V 3 bases and J 5 bases; bases outside gene matches: 7. This CDR3 spans 17 amino acids. Germline values: CDR1 SEHNR, CDR2 FQNEAQ (reference sequence). The CDR3 protein is CASSLKTSGGAVDTQYF. The CDR3 DNA reads TGTGCCAGCAGCTTGAAGACTAGCGGGGGGGCGGTAGATACGCAGTATTTT.

The V call is TRBV5-1, the J call TRBJ2-1, with D unclear. Germline lookup yields CDR1 SGHRS and CDR2 YFSETQ. The ends were cut back, 3 bases at V and 8 bases at J, with 9 bases in the middle. The CDR3 totals 12 residues. The DNA for the CDR3 is TGCGCCAGCAGCTCCCCCATCTATGAGCAGTTCTTC. Its protein is CASSSPIYEQFF. The full variable domain, with the rest looked up from reference TRBV5-1 and TRBJ2-1, is KAGVTQTPRYLIKTRGQQVTLSCSPISGHRSVSWYQQTPGQGLQFLFEYFSETQRNKGNFPGRFSGRQFSNSRSEMNVSTLELGDSALYLCASSSPIYEQFFGPGTRLTVL.

This clone was seen only a few times. The chain uses TRBV29-1 and TRBJ2-3, with unresolved D. The CDR3 sequence is 13 residues long. With 4 bases removed from V and 6 bases from J, the gap between germline ends came to 14 bases. Germline CDR1 and CDR2: SQVTM and ANQGSEA. The chain's CDR3 is CSVAAGPRDTQYF. CDR3 nucleotide sequence: TGCAGCGTTGCAGCCGGACCGAGGGATACGCAGTATTTT.

A note on this clone: A far larger clone is a single base away, which makes a read error likely. The genes are TRBV11-2 and TRBJ1-1; 7 bases are shared with TRBD1. The J segment lost 3 bases and the V segment lost 4 bases, leaving 8 bases of the junction unmatched. CDR3 length equals 15 residues. Germline CDR1 SGHAT, CDR2 FQNNGV. The CDR3 loop is CASSSLTGRDTEAFF. The CDR3 DNA follows: TGTGCCAGCAGCTCCCTGACAGGGAGGGACACTGAAGCTTTCTTT.

This clone was detected a few times. V is TRBV19 and J is TRBJ2-4; D is unresolved. CDR3 size: 16 residues. V was trimmed by 2 bases and J by 0 bases, leaving 11 bases between them. From germline, CDR1 is LNHDA and CDR2 SQIVND (reference sequence). CDR3 region: CASSISPNLAKNIQYF. CDR3 coding DNA: TGTGCCAGTAGTATAAGCCCTAACCTAGCCAAAAACATTCAGTACTTC.

CDR3 DNA sequence: TGCGCCAGCAGCCGAGACGGACACGTAGTCTACGAGCAGTACTTC. As protein: CASSRDGHVVYEQYF. The chain recombines TRBV5-1 with TRBJ2-7; a weak D match, TRBD1 (5 bases). The CDR3 contains 15 residues. The germline V gene has CDR1 SGHRS and CDR2 YFSETQ. Trimming pared 4 bases from V and 3 bases from J, leaving 17 bases between.